A selection of T cell receptor beta chains follows, all from one sample in a study of cytomegalovirus exposure and HLA in healthy donors. Measured with immunoSEQ multiplex PCR; TCRdb has only the in-frame clones, and not every one. Among approximately 79,000 clones listed, approximately 74% were seen once. The sample taken for sequencing was PBMCs. These receptor sequences come from a man between 40 and 49 years old in good health and CMV-seropositive. The CDR3 runs from the conserved cysteine through the conserved F or W. D genes are given only for firm matches. The size entry is marked missing in some rows and otherwise reads once, few, many or a size class.

V gene	J gene	clone size	D gene	CDR3 protein	CDR3 DNA
TRBV4-1	TRBJ1-3	few	-	CASSQDSVSGNTIYF	TGCGCCAGCAGCCAAGATTCAGTCTCTGGAAACACCATATATTTT
TRBV7-2	TRBJ2-7	once	TRBD2	CASSLEPAGGSYEQYF	TGTGCCAGCAGCTTAGAACCGGCGGGGGGTTCCTACGAGCAGTACTTC
TRBV4-2	TRBJ2-2	-	-	CASSQEWSTSRELFF	TGTGCCAGCAGCCAAGAATGGTCGACATCCCGGGAGCTGTTTTTT
TRBV10-3	TRBJ2-5	-	-	CAISDREETQYF	TGTGCCATCAGTGATCGGGAGGAGACCCAGTACTTC
TRBV15	TRBJ1-1	once	TRBD1	CATSNTPGQAEAFF	TGTGCCACCAGCAATACACCGGGACAGGCTGAAGCTTTCTTT
TRBV2	TRBJ2-2	once	-	CASTGGADTGELFF	TGTGCCAGCACTGGGGGCGCGGACACCGGGGAGCTGTTTTTT
TRBV4-3	TRBJ2-6	-	-	CASSQGGIGGANVLTF	TGCGCCAGCAGCCAAGGAGGGATAGGGGGGGCCAACGTCCTGACTTTC
TRBV6-5	TRBJ1-1	-	-	CASSPRGDTEAFF	TGTGCCAGCAGTCCCCGCGGGGACACTGAAGCTTTCTTT
TRBV6-6	TRBJ2-2	few	TRBD1	CASSLQGAGELFF	TGTGCCAGCAGCCTCCAGGGGGCCGGGGAGCTGTTTTTT
TRBV19	TRBJ1-1	-	TRBD1	CASSGPGQGVAEAFF	TGTGCCAGTAGTGGGCCGGGACAGGGTGTTGCCGAAGCTTTCTTT
TRBV19	TRBJ2-1	few	TRBD2	CASRTIAGEGNEQFF	TGTGCCAGTAGAACAATAGCGGGAGAGGGCAATGAGCAGTTCTTC
TRBV7-8	TRBJ1-4	-	-	CASSPLGGRNEKLFF	TGTGCCAGCAGCCCATTGGGGGGGAGGAATGAAAAACTGTTTTTT
TRBV5-4	TRBJ2-3	-	-	CASSFMGGADTQYF	TGTGCCAGCAGCTTCATGGGGGGTGCAGATACGCAGTATTTT
TRBV11-3	TRBJ2-3	-	TRBD1	CASSFGQGNAPDTQYF	TGTGCCAGCAGCTTCGGACAGGGAAATGCGCCAGATACGCAGTATTTT
TRBV25-1	TRBJ1-2	-	-	CASSSHRVEGYTF	TGTGCCAGCAGTTCTCACAGGGTGGAGGGCTACACCTTC
TRBV27	TRBJ1-1	-	-	CASSSVGEGNTEAFF	TGTGCCAGCAGTTCGGTAGGGGAAGGGAACACTGAAGCTTTCTTT
TRBV30	TRBJ2-7	-	-	CAWSNYEQYF	TGTGCCTGGAGCAACTACGAGCAGTACTTC
TRBV2	TRBJ1-6	-	-	CASRQGLGRPLHF	TGTGCCAGCAGACAGGGTCTTGGGAGACCCCTCCACTTT
TRBV4-2	TRBJ2-5	-	TRBD2	CASSQETVAGVGLEETQYF	TGTGCCAGCAGCCAAGAGACAGTAGCGGGAGTAGGGTTGGAAGAGACCCAGTACTTC
TRBV18	TRBJ1-6	-	TRBD1	CASSPARDSNSPLHF	TGTGCCAGCTCACCTGCCCGGGACAGTAATTCACCCCTCCACTTT
TRBV5-5	TRBJ2-1	-	-	CASSLGLDTYNEQFF	TGTGCCAGCAGCTTGGGGCTTGATACCTACAATGAGCAGTTCTTC
TRBV29-1	TRBJ2-7	few	-	CSVEVRDYEQYF	TGCAGCGTTGAAGTGCGGGACTACGAGCAGTACTTC
TRBV12-5	TRBJ2-7	-	TRBD2	CASGLAGVSEQYF	TGTGCTAGTGGACTAGCGGGAGTGAGCGAGCAGTACTTC
TRBV18	TRBJ2-4	-	TRBD1	CASSPRTGAIGNIQYF	TGTGCCAGCTCACCGAGGACAGGGGCTATAGGGAACATTCAGTACTTC
TRBV2	TRBJ2-5	-	TRBD1	CASMTGGRETQYF	TGTGCCAGCATGACAGGGGGGAGAGAGACCCAGTACTTC
TRBV5-1	TRBJ2-6	-	-	CASSPAGLSGANVLTF	TGCGCCAGCAGCCCGGCGGGACTCTCTGGGGCCAACGTCCTGACTTTC
TRBV15	TRBJ2-7	-	TRBD2	CATSRDLTSIYEQYF	TGTGCCACCAGCAGAGATCTGACTAGCATCTACGAGCAGTACTTC
TRBV6-5	TRBJ2-7	-	-	CASMGFSAGAYEQYF	TGTGCCAGCATGGGCTTCTCGGCAGGGGCCTACGAGCAGTACTTC
TRBV6-5	TRBJ2-7	-	TRBD2	CASSSSGSYEQYF	TGTGCCAGCAGTTCTAGCGGGAGCTACGAGCAGTACTTC
TRBV27	TRBJ1-1	-	-	CASTQGSREAFF	TGTGCCAGCACCCAGGGTTCCAGGGAAGCTTTCTTT
TRBV5-1	TRBJ2-2	many	-	CASSRGTGTGELFF	TGCGCCAGCAGCCGGGGGACGGGCACCGGGGAGCTGTTTTTT
TRBV4-1	TRBJ2-7	-	TRBD2	CASSQYQRDSYEQYF	TGCGCCAGCAGCCAATATCAGCGGGACTCCTACGAGCAGTACTTC
TRBV28	TRBJ1-5	-	-	CASSFEGVWPQHF	TGTGCCAGCAGTTTTGAGGGGGTCTGGCCCCAGCATTTT
TRBV27	TRBJ1-1	-	-	CASRRTGSSAEAFF	TGTGCCAGCAGAAGAACAGGGTCAAGTGCTGAAGCTTTCTTT